The 6 T cell receptor beta chains below all came from one sample that was sequenced in a study of OX40 agonist ivuxolimab in advanced cancers. The data were produced by immunoSEQ multiplex PCR, yet TCRdb's version contains in-frame clones alone and is incomplete. The sample consists of around 22,000 clones, 86% of them appearing once. The sample in question was CD4+ or CD8+ T cells sorted from blood, obtained in a trial of the OX40 agonist ivuxolimab. The origin of the receptors is an adult with an advanced solid tumor such as melanoma, head and neck, liver or kidney cancer.

This rearrangement joins TRBV4-3 to TRBJ2-3; no clear D gene. The CDR3 length is 15 residues. Germline-derived CDR1 and CDR2 are LGHNA and YSLEER. Deletions cut 1 base from V and 2 bases from J, with 10 bases between. The chain's CDR3 is CASSQGVSNTDTQYF. Written as DNA, the CDR3 is TGCGCCAGCAGCCAAGGGGTTAGCAACACAGATACGCAGTATTTT.

The CDR3 nucleotides are TGCGCCAGCAGCCAACGGAGCTATCAGCCCCAGCATTTT. Encoded protein: CASSQRSYQPQHF. The chain combines TRBV4-1 with TRBJ1-5; D unclear. V shed 2 bases and J shed 5 bases, with 7 bases lying between them. The germline V gene encodes CDR1 MGHRA and CDR2 YSYEKL. There are 13 residues in the CDR3.

This clone has a single count. CDR3 bases: TGTGCCAGCAGTGATGAGGCAGGCTACGAGCAGTACTTC. Its protein product is CASSDEAGYEQYF. The chain carries TRBV6-1 and TRBJ2-7; D is undetermined. Germline V gene sequence: CDR1 MNHNS, CDR2 SASEGT. The CDR3 covers 13 residues. V was clipped by 3 bases and J by 3 bases, with 9 bases between them.

This clone has just one count. The V and J genes are TRBV4-2 and TRBJ2-5; TRBD2 might be the D (6 bases). The tail of the sequence fits TRBJ2-7 better, so the J call may be wrong. This CDR3 has 15 residues. Germline CDR1 and CDR2: LGHNA and YNFKEQ. The CDR3 spells CASSQGGGIQYEQYF. CDR3 DNA sequence: TGTGCCAGCAGCCAAGGAGGCGGGATTCAATACGAGCAGTACTTC.

V and J are TRBV7-8 and TRBJ2-3, with 8 bases aligning to TRBD2. V lost 2 bases to trimming and J lost 2 bases; unmatched junction nucleotides: 9. CDR1 is SGHVS, CDR2 FQNEAQ, per germline. This CDR3 is 17 amino acids long. CDR3 nucleotides: TGTGCCAGCAGCTTACCGTGGGGTAGCGGGATCACAGATACGCAGTATTTT. As protein: CASSLPWGSGITDTQYF.

The V gene is TRBV11-3, the J gene TRBJ2-5; D gene ambiguous. The germline V gene has CDR1 SGHNT and CDR2 YENEEA. The V end lost 6 bases, the J end lost 5 bases, and 19 bases lay between the germline ends. The CDR3 runs to 15 residues. The DNA for the CDR3 is TGTGCCAGCAGTCCGTACATGGAAACCGGGGAGACCCAGTACTTC. Encoded protein: CASSPYMETGETQYF.